Listed here are 10 T cell receptor beta chains from one sample, sequenced in a study of CD8 T cells in ankylosing spondylitis. TCRdb processed the 5' RACE reads anew with MiXCR; each CDR3 protein has one entry. The sample contains about 340,000 distinct CDR3 sequences, 14% to 15% of which appear only once. The sequenced sample was blood, either unsorted or a sorted T cell fraction (not recorded which). The source is a male donor with ankylosing spondylitis or in good health (not recorded which).

This clonotype was picked up a small number of times. V is TRBV25-1 and J is TRBJ2-5; D remains ambiguous. Looked up from germline, CDR1 is MGHDK and CDR2 is SYGVNS. This CDR3 spans 13 amino acids. V was clipped by 2 bases and J by 4 bases, with 8 bases between them. The CDR3 loop is CASSETGIETQYF. The CDR3 region has the DNA TGTGCCAGCAGTGAAACGGGTATAGAGACCCAGTACTTC.

The J gene is TRBJ2-5, the V gene TRBV29-1; tentatively, D is TRBD1 (5 bases). Germline V gives CDR1 SQVTM, CDR2 ANQGSEA. This CDR3 spans 13 amino acids. Trimming cost V 2 bases and J 0 bases, with 7 bases left between them. The CDR3 DNA reads as TGCAGCGTTGAAAGGGGTTACCAAGAGACCCAGTACTTC. Its translation: CSVERGYQETQYF.

The V and J genes are TRBV11-2 and TRBJ2-1, with TRBD2 matching over 8 bases. Trimming at V came to 3 bases and at J to 7 bases, leaving 14 bases not matched to a gene. The V gene's germline CDR1 is SGHAT and CDR2 FQNNGV. This CDR3 is 17 amino acids long. CDR3 sequence reads: CASSLVSGRGVRNEQFF. The CDR3 bases are TGTGCCAGCAGCTTGGTTAGTGGGCGGGGGGTAAGGAATGAGCAGTTCTTC.

The chain combines TRBV3-1 with TRBJ1-3; no clear D gene. Trimming removed 0 bases from V and 1 base from J, with 13 bases in between. CDR1 and CDR2 (germline): LGHDT, YNNKEL (reference sequence). The CDR3 has 17 amino acids. The chain's CDR3 is CASSQDRLIPSGNTIYF. In DNA, the CDR3 is TGTGCCAGCAGCCAAGATCGACTGATCCCTTCTGGAAACACCATATATTTT.

This clonotype has a handful of counts. The J gene is TRBJ2-1, the V gene TRBV9, with D possibly being TRBD2 (5 bases). Deletions cut 0 bases from V and 6 bases from J, with 10 bases between. Looked up from germline, CDR1 is SGDLS and CDR2 is YYNGEE. The CDR3 has 14 residues. CDR3 region: CASSVGTSINEQFF. As DNA, the CDR3 is TGTGCCAGCAGCGTAGGGACTTCCATCAATGAGCAGTTCTTC.

This clonotype was counted only a few times. This chain joins TRBV29-1 and TRBJ2-3; D might be TRBD1 or TRBD2, each matching 6 bases. The CDR3 is made up of 12 amino acids. V dropped 4 bases and J dropped 6 bases, with 11 bases sitting between them. Germline V gives CDR1 SQVTM, CDR2 ANQGSEA. The CDR3 sequence: CSVVRGRDTQYF. CDR3 bases: TGCAGCGTTGTTCGGGGGCGGGATACGCAGTATTTT.

The chain recombines TRBV4-1 with TRBJ1-4; the D is unclear. V was clipped by 9 bases and J by 7 bases, with 12 bases between them. Germline V CDR1 and CDR2: MGHRA, YSYEKL. The CDR3 has 12 amino acids. CDR3 DNA: TGCGCCAGTGTATCAGAGGGTGAAAAACTGTTTTTT. The encoded protein is CASVSEGEKLFF.

This clonotype was recorded a few times. The chain links TRBV12-3 or TRBV12-4 to TRBJ2-2, with a tentative D call TRBD2 (7 bases). CDR3 length equals 15 residues. V gave up 1 base and J gave up 4 bases, with 10 bases separating them. CDR3 region: CASSLGGGVTGELFF. In nucleotides, the CDR3 is TGTGCCAGCAGTTTAGGAGGGGGGGTCACCGGGGAGCTGTTTTTT.

This clonotype has only a few counts. V usage is TRBV5-1 and J usage is TRBJ2-5, with TRBD1 as a possible D gene (6 bases). Germline-derived CDR1 and CDR2 are SGHRS and YFSETQ. The germline V and J ends were trimmed by 6 bases and 2 bases, with 14 bases remaining between them. The CDR3 consists of 14 residues. The CDR3 DNA sequence: TGCGCCAGCAACCGTCAGGGGAGACAAGAGACCCAGTACTTC. Encoded protein: CASNRQGRQETQYF. The variable domain in full, completed from reference TRBV5-1 and TRBJ2-5, reads KAGVTQTPRYLIKTRGQQVTLSCSPISGHRSVSWYQQTPGQGLQFLFEYFSETQRNKGNFPGRFSGRQFSNSRSEMNVSTLELGDSALYLCASNRQGRQETQYFGPGTRLLVL.

The chain recombines TRBV14 with TRBJ2-5; D might be TRBD1 (5 bases). The germline gives CDR1 SGHDN, CDR2 FVKESK. V shed 4 bases and J shed 5 bases, with 14 bases lying between them. This CDR3 has 14 amino acids. CDR3 sequence reads: CASSLLGARETQYF. The CDR3, as DNA: TGTGCCAGCAGCCTCCTTGGGGCGAGGGAGACCCAGTACTTC. Together with reference TRBV14 and TRBJ2-5, the CDR3 gives the full variable domain: EAGVTQFPSHSVIEKGQTVTLRCDPISGHDNLYWYRRVMGKEIKFLLHFVKESKQDESGMPNNRFLAERTGGTYSTLKVQPAELEDSGVYFCASSLLGARETQYFGPGTRLLVL.